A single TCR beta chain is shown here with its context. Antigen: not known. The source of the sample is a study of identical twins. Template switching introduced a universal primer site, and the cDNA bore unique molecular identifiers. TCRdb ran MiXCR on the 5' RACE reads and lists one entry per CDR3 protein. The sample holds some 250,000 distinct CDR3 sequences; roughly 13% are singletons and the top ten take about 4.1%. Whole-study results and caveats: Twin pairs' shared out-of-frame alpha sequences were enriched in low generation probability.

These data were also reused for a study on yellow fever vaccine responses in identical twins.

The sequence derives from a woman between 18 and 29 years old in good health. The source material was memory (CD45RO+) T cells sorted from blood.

The CDR3 spells CASSSTNMNTEAFF. The CDR3 nucleotides read TGTGCCAGCAGCTCGACAAACATGAACACTGAAGCTTTCTTT. This rearrangement joins TRBV6-1 to TRBJ1-1; no clear D gene. Germline loops: CDR1 MNHNS, CDR2 SASEGT. Trimming shortened V by 6 bases and J by 0 bases, and 11 bases separated the two germline ends. The CDR3 extends over 14 amino acids.